This T cell receptor beta chain stems from a study of post-analysis software for immune sequencing data. Study background: Recorded disease courses covered relapsing-remitting, secondary progressive and progressive-relapsing multiple sclerosis. Some patients had no subtype annotation. Whole-study results and caveats: Versus controls, multiple sclerosis patients showed significantly lower diversity (normalized Chao1). Controls had lower frequencies than patients of a handful of TRBV segments, which included TRBV5-6, TRBV5-1 and TRBV20-1. The F measure placed samples prepared in the same batch into strongly shared clusters.

V was shortened by 5 bases and J by 4 bases, with 14 bases between the two germline ends. This CDR3 region has 14 residues. Looked up from germline, CDR1 is MGHRA and CDR2 is YSYEKL. Unique molecular identifiers were carried by the TCR beta cDNA libraries. Researchers reported 520,000 or so cDNA molecules coming from approximately 0.91 to 9.4 million T cells. TCRdb analysed the PCR reads with MiXCR anew, one entry per CDR3 protein. The repertoire holds approximately 730,000 distinct CDR3 sequences, about 27% seen once, with about 0.5% in the top ten. This clonotype was counted many times. Antigen specificity is unknown.

Sequenced material: blood. The clonotype was recovered from a girl aged 5 to 17 with multiple sclerosis. The chain recombines TRBV4-1 with TRBJ1-2, with D unclear. This CDR3 reads CASSGPGKAYGYTF. In nucleotides, the CDR3 is TGCGCCAGCAGCGGTCCGGGAAAAGCCTATGGCTACACCTTC.